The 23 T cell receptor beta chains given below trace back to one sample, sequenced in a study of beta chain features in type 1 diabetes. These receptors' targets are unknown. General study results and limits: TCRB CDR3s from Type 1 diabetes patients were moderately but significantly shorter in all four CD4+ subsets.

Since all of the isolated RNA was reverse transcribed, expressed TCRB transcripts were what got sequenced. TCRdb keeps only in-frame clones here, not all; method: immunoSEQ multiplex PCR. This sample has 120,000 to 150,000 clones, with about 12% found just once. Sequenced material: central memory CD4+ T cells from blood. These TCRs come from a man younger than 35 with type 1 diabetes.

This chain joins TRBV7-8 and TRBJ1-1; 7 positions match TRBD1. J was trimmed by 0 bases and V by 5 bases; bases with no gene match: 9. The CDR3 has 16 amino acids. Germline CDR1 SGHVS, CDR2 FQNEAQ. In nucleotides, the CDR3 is TGTGCCAGCAGCCCGGGGACAGAAGGGGTGAACACTGAAGCTTTCTTT. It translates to CASSPGTEGVNTEAFF.

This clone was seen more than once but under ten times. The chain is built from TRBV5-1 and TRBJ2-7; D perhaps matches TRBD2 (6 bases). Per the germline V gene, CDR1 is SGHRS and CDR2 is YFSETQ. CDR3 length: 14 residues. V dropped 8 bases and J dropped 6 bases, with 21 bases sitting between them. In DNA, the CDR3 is TGCGCCAGTAAAGCGGGCCTCAACCCTGCCGAGCAGTACTTC. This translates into CASKAGLNPAEQYF.

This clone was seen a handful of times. In DNA form, the CDR3 reads TGTGCCAGCAGCTTAGCGGGAGTCCTCCTCGGAGGTACGCAGTATTTT. Translating it yields CASSLAGVLLGGTQYF. The J gene is TRBJ2-3, the V gene TRBV7-9, with D tentatively TRBD2 (5 bases). This CDR3 contains 16 residues. CDR1 and CDR2 from the germline V gene are SEHNR and FQNEAQ (reference sequence). The V end was cut by 0 bases, the J end by 8 bases, with 18 bases between.

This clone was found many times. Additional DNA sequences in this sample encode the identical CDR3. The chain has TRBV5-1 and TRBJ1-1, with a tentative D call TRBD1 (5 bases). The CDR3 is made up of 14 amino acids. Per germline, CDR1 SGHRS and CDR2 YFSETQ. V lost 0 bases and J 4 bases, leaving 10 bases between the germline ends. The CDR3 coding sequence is TGCGCCAGCAGCTTGGGACAGACGGGCACTGAAGCTTTCTTT. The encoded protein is CASSLGQTGTEAFF.

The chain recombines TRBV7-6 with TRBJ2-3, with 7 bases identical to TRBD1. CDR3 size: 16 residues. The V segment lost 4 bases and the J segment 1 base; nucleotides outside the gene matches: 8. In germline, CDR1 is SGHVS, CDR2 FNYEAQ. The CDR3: CASSYTRDRGTDTQYF. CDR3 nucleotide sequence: TGTGCCAGCAGCTACACCCGGGACAGAGGCACAGATACGCAGTATTTT. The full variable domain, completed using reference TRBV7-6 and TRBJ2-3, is GAGVSQSPRYKVTKRGQDVALRCDPISGHVSLYWYRQALGQGPEFLTYFNYEAQQDKSGLPNDRFSAERPEGSISTLTIQRTEQRDSAMYRCASSYTRDRGTDTQYFGPGTRLTVL.

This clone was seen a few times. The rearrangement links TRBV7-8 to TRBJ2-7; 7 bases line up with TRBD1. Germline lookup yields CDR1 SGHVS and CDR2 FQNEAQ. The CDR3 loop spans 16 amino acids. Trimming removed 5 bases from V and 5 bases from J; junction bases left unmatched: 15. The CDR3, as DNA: TGTGCCAGCAGCCCGTCCCCGCGACAGGGTGGCGACGAGCAGTACTTC. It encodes CASSPSPRQGGDEQYF.

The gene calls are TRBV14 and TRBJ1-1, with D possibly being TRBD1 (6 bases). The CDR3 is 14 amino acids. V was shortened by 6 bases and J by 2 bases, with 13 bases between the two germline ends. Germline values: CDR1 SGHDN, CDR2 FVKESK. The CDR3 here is CASRPGAENTEAFF. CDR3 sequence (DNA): TGTGCCAGCAGACCAGGGGCCGAAAACACTGAAGCTTTCTTT.

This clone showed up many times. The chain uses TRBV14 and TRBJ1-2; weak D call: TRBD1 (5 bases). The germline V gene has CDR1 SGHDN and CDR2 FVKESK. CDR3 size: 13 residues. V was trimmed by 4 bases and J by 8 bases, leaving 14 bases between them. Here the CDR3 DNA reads TGTGCCAGCAGCCCGCGGACGGGGGAAGGCTACACCTTC. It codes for CASSPRTGEGYTF.

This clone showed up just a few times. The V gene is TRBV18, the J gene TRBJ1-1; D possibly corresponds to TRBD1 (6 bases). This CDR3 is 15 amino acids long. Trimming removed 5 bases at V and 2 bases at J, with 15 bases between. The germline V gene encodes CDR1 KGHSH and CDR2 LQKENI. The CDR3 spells CASSWDTVLNTEAFF. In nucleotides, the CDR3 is TGTGCCAGCTCATGGGACACCGTACTCAACACTGAAGCTTTCTTT.

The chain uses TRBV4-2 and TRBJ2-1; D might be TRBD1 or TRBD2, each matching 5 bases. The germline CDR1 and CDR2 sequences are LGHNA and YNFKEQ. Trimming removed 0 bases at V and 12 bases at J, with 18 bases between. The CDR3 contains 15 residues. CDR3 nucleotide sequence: TGTGCCAGCAGCCAAGATGGGGACCCATCATACGGGCAGTTCTTC. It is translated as CASSQDGDPSYGQFF.

As DNA, the CDR3 is TGTGCCAGCAGCCCCCCCGGACCCCAGATCACAGATACGCAGTATTTT. Protein product: CASSPPGPQITDTQYF. The V and J genes are TRBV6-6 and TRBJ2-3, with D hard to call. From germline, CDR1 is MNHNY and CDR2 SVGAGI (reference sequence). The CDR3 covers 16 residues. Trimming cost V 6 bases and J 2 bases, with 18 bases left between them.

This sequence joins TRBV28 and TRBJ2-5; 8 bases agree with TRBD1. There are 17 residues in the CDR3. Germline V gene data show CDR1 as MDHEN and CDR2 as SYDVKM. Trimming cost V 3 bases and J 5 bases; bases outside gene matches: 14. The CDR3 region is CASSFASEQGAAETQYF. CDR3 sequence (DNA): TGTGCCAGCAGTTTTGCGTCGGAGCAGGGGGCAGCGGAGACCCAGTACTTC.

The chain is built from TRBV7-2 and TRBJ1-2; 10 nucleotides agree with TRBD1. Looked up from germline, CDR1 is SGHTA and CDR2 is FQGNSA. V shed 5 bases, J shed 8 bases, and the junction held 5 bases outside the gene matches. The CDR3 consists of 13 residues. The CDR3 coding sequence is TGTGCCAGCAGCGTAGACAGGGGGCGAGGCTACACCTTC. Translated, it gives CASSVDRGRGYTF.

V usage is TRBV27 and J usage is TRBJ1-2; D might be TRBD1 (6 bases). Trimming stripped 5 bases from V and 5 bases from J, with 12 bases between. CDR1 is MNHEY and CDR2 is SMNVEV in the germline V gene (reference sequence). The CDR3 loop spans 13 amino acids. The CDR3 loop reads CASSLDRRYGYTF. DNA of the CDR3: TGTGCCAGCAGTCTCGACAGGAGATATGGCTACACCTTC.

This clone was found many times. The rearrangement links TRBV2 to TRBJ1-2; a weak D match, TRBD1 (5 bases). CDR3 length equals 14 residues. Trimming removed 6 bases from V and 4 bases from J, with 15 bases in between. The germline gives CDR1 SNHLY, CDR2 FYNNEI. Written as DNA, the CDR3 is TGTGCCAGCAGAGATGACGGGCAGGGCTATGGCTACACCTTC. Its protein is CASRDDGQGYGYTF.

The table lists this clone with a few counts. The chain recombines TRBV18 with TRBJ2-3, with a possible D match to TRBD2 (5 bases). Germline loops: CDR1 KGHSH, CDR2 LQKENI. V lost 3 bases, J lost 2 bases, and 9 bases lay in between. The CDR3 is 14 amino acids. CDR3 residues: CASSPISVTDTQYF. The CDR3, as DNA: TGTGCCAGCTCACCTATTAGCGTCACAGATACGCAGTATTTT.

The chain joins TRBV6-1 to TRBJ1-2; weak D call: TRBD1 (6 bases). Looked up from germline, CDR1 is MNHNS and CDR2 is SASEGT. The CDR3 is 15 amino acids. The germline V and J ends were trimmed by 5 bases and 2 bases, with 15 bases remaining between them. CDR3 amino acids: CASSSETGTNYGYTF. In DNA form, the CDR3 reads TGTGCCAGCAGTTCTGAGACAGGAACCAACTATGGCTACACCTTC.

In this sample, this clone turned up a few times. The CDR3 protein is CAWTELANTGELFF. The DNA of the CDR3 is TGTGCCTGGACTGAATTAGCGAACACCGGGGAGCTGTTTTTT. The chain couples TRBV30 to TRBJ2-2; D gene ambiguous. Germline V gives CDR1 GTSNPN, CDR2 SVGIG (reference sequence). The CDR3 consists of 14 residues. V gave up 4 bases and J gave up 0 bases, with 9 bases separating them.

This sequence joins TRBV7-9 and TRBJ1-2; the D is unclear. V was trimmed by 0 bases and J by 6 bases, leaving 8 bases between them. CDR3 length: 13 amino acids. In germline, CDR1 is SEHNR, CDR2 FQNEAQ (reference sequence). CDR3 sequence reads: CASSLAGSDGYTF. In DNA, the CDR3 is TGTGCCAGCAGCTTAGCAGGCTCTGATGGCTACACCTTC.

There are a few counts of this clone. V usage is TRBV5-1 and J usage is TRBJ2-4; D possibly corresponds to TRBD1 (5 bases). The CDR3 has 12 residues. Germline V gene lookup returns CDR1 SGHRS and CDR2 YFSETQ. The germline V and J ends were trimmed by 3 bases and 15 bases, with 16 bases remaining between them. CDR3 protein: CASSSPPGATYF. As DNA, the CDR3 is TGCGCCAGCAGCTCCCCTCCTGGGGCAACGTACTTC.

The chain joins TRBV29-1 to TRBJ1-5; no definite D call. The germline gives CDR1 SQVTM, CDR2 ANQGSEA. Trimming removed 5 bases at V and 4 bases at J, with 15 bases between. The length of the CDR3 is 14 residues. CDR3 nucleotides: TGCAGCGTTTCCTCGGACGGGTCAAATCAGCCCCAGCATTTT. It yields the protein CSVSSDGSNQPQHF.

The CDR3 here is CASSKSGGNTEAFF. The CDR3 bases are TGTGCCAGCAGCAAGTCAGGGGGGAACACTGAAGCTTTCTTT. This rearrangement joins TRBV7-8 to TRBJ1-1; 7 nucleotides match TRBD1. Germline CDR1 reads SGHVS; CDR2 reads FQNEAQ. The CDR3 totals 14 residues. V shed 5 bases, J shed 1 base, and the junction held 4 bases outside the gene matches.

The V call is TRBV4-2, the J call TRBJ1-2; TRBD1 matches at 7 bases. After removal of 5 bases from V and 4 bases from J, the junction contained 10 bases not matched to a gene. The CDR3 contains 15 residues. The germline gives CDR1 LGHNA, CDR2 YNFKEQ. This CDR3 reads CASSSATGSTYGYTF. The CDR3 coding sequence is TGTGCCAGCAGCTCAGCGACAGGGTCCACCTATGGCTACACCTTC.